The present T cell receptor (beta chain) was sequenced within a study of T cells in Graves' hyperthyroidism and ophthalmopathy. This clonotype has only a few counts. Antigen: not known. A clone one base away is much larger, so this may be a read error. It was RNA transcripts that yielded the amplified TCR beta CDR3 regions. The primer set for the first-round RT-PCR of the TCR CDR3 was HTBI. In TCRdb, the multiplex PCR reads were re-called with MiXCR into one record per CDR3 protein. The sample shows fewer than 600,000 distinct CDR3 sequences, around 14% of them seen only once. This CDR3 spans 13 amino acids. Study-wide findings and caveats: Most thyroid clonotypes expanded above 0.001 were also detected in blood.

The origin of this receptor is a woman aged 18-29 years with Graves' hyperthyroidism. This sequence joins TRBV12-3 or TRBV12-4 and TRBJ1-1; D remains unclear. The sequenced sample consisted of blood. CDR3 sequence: CASNSRRNTEVFF. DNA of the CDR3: TGTGCCAGCAATTCTCGGAGGAACACTGAAGTTTTCTTT.